This T cell receptor (beta chain) stems from a study of cytomegalovirus exposure and HLA in healthy donors listed by TCRdb under 2017. In terms of the full investigation: An earlier analysis of around 600 of the donors reported more than 250 Gb of sequence data and around 110 million unique TCR beta sequences from 190 million or so T cells. An early release that covered 500 to 800 HLA-typed donors contained approximately 300 gigabases of sequencing data and 80 million or so unique TCR sequences. Of the 398 genotyped donors, around 81% fell in the genetic ancestry cluster associated with self-reported Caucasian donors. The aim of the study was to test whether cataloging public T cell receptors could identify signatures of past pathogen exposure. Using immunosequencing, the study profiled T cell repertoires from about 620 subjects and related those repertoires to cytomegalovirus serostatus. In addition to the first cohort of 666 subjects, a separate validation cohort of 100 to 150 different subjects was used. To predict cytomegalovirus infection status, the study combined high-throughput TCR immunosequencing, statistical association of individual TCRs with disease status, and machine learning. To study patterns of TCR occurrence, a later analysis re-analyzed previously published TCR beta repertoires from just over 650 donors and added high-resolution HLA genotyping. Rather than using new phenotypic data, the later analysis identified candidate immune exposures from TCR beta sequences and from how often those sequences occurred across donors. To decide whether each TCR beta V gene segment behaved as functional or pseudogenic, an earlier analysis of some 600 of the donors relied on high-throughput TCR beta sequencing. Alongside the repertoire data, information on donor age, sex, ethnicity and CMV serostatus was compiled. In a later genetic analysis, genome-wide SNP genotypes for about three fifths of the roughly 670 donors were used, and that subset was treated as a discovery cohort. Every repertoire in the discovery cohort had been generated on one and the same sequencing platform. Class I and class II HLA loci were covered by the typing at four-digit resolution. The number of donors typed differed by locus, with roughly 629-640 for A, B, C, DRB1 and DQB1, roughly 520 for DQA1, 600 to 610 for DPA1, and approximately 470 for DPB1. Five DR-DQ haplotypes were treated as single units for association and clustering because of strong linkage in the cohort. Among under 450 genotyped donors of the cohort, an average of around 240,000 unique TCR beta nucleotide sequences were sequenced per donor, approximately 20% of them non-productive.

What the work shows at the level of the full study, not this receptor alone: A cluster of highly shared sequence variants was judged likely to represent a technical artifact of the sequencing pipeline. In a later analysis, the rate of TCR association differed among HLA loci, with DRB1 alleles having the most associated TCRs and HLA-C alleles having the fewest. The cohort was sequenced for TCR beta chains only, and without alpha or paired-chain data the features that could be detected were limited. In a later analysis, most CMV-associated TCR beta chains were found to appear HLA-restricted, with HLA associations seemingly driven largely by CMV exposure. In vitro tests confirmed that a few of the cytomegalovirus-associated TCR beta chains recognize cytomegalovirus antigens. Because HLA typing was missing for some donors at each locus, association tests included only the typed subset. CMV serostatus was the only immune exposure information available for the cohort. V-gene and J-gene trimming of TCR beta chains was associated with a missense DCLRE1C variant in a later genetic analysis, and the association was replicated in an independent cohort. Because counts were too low, some 17 rarely observed V segments, including chromosome 9 orphons, were left out of the earlier analysis of 500 to 650 of the donors. In a later analysis, some 17,000 TCR beta sequences were associated with specific HLA alleles at a false discovery rate of 0.05. Strong co-occurrence of HLA alleles, especially DR and DQ, made assigning TCR associations to individual alleles difficult. In both the original and validation cohorts, the classifier was reported to diagnose cytomegalovirus status with high specificity and sensitivity. While some public TCRs were present in many individuals, most TCR sequences turned up only very rarely across donors. According to a later genetic analysis, donors in an Asian-associated ancestry cluster had fewer N-insertions in productive TCRs than the approximately 670-donor mean. A later analysis found that HLA-associated TCR beta chains were more clonally expanded and had lower generation probabilities than equally common non-associated chains. In an earlier analysis of 500 to 650 of the donors, most TCR beta V segments appeared in productive rearrangements about 87% or about 30% of the time, broadly matching IMGT annotations. It was suggested by the authors that the approach could potentially be generalized to other disease states and immunological phenotypes. A further reported finding was that TCR beta sequences accurately predicted the HLA-A and HLA-B alleles for most subjects in the first cohort. In a later analysis, several top co-occurrence clusters were reported to appear linked to parvovirus B19, influenza, CMV and Epstein-Barr virus. Roughly uniform sequencing depth across donors was assumed in presence/absence analyses, although this assumption may not hold. The study gave a list of around 170 TCR beta chains associated with cytomegalovirus. Linkage disequilibrium might explain the correlated functional status among segregating V segments, but an unknown experimental factor could not be excluded.

Note on this clone: No cognate antigen has been identified for it. Nothing much larger sits one base from this clone, and base qualities are not available.

The cohort was made up of roughly 670 healthy bone marrow donors. At the time of sampling, every cohort member was nominally healthy, though immune exposures that went unrecorded were likely present. The donor tested CMV seronegative and was one of the 352 seronegative cohort members. Every donor gave a peripheral blood sample, and the peripheral blood mononuclear cells from that sample were used for TCR beta sequencing. Genomic DNA extraction from the blood cell samples was performed with the Qiagen DNeasy Blood Extraction Kit. Library generation was performed with the immunoSEQ multiplex PCR assay. A mixture of 60 forward primers for TCR Vbeta segments and 13 reverse primers for TCR Jbeta segments was used in the multiplex PCR. The CDR3 region of rearranged TCR beta genes was amplified from genomic DNA by a multiplex PCR assay. On the Illumina HiSeq System, the amplified TCR beta libraries were sequenced as 87-base-pair reads. The authors processed their data as follows. Across the 670 or so repertoires, a later analysis counted 60 million to 90 million unique TCR beta chains, about 10 million of which were shared by at least two donors. A nearest-neighbor algorithm error-corrected the raw reads and collapsed the reads into unique sequences, merging closely related sequences to remove PCR and sequencing errors. To assign V, D and J gene segments, CDR3 sequences were aligned to IMGT reference sequences. For a sequence to be retained, a match of at least six nucleotides to both a V gene segment and a J gene segment was required. Rearrangements were called productive when the CDR3 lacked stop codons and stayed in frame with V and J; all others were non-productive. CDR3 was defined by IMGT convention, running from the second conserved V-encoded cysteine to the conserved J-encoded phenylalanine. In an earlier analysis of 500 to 650 of the donors, sequences lacking an unambiguous match to a single V gene segment were excluded. In an earlier analysis of some 590 of the donors, a V segment was called functional when productive rearrangements were above 56.7%, and segregating when the standard deviation between donors exceeded 5%. A statistical classification framework was built for diagnosing cytomegalovirus status from the catalog of TCR beta chain sequences. In a later analysis, TCR nucleotide sequences were compared against IMGT/GENE-DB human TR gene sequences so that V and J genes could be assigned. A later analysis assigned CDR3 sequences and most-parsimonious VDJ recombination scenarios with the TCRdist pipeline. In a later analysis, each TCR beta chain was defined by its CDR3 amino acid sequence together with its V-gene family, and reads without a unique V-gene family were excluded. A later analysis removed several hundred highly shared, low-generation-probability nucleotide sequences to deal with suspected cross-contamination and a sequencing artifact. A later analysis calculated a clonal expansion index for each public chain from normalized within-repertoire ranks of inferred template counts. A later analysis computed generation probabilities with a VDJ recombination model fitted to out-of-frame rearrangements, and checked the results against IGoR. In a later analysis, TCR-TCR, TCR-HLA and TCR-CMV co-occurrence was scored with hypergeometric tests, and a repertoire-size bias correction was applied to TCR pairs. To estimate false discovery rates, a later analysis permuted the HLA or CMV assignments 20 times. A later analysis grouped co-occurring TCRs with DBSCAN, adding TCRdist sequence similarity when clustering within HLA-allele-positive subsets. Co-occurrence clustering excluded repertoires with fewer than 30,000 or more than 120,000 public chains, plus five with anomalous nucleotide sharing. Imported from immuneACCESS, the table was reduced by TCRdb to in-frame sequences with V and J called. These copies leave out some clones; in studies compared against another copy, an unresolved V gene accounts for under half, and the cause of the remainder is not known. V, J and clone size are those of that table, while D and trimming were read from the DNA. Across this sample there are around 200,000 clones, with over 65% seen only once. About a sixth of the sample rests with the top ten.

The material sequenced was PBMCs. The clonotype comes from a man in his forties in good health and CMV-seronegative.

The CDR3 protein is CASTTKRQGSPRGYTF. The DNA sequence is as follows: TGTGCCAGCACTACAAAACGACAGGGGTCCCCTCGAGGCTACACCTTC. The rearrangement combines TRBV21-1 with TRBJ1-2; TRBD1 was called by the table and not checked on the DNA. TRBV21-1 is annotated as a pseudogene. From cysteine to phenylalanine, the CDR3 is 16 amino acids long. The retained sequence is limited to the CDR3, 48 bases, with the frame set at the first base.